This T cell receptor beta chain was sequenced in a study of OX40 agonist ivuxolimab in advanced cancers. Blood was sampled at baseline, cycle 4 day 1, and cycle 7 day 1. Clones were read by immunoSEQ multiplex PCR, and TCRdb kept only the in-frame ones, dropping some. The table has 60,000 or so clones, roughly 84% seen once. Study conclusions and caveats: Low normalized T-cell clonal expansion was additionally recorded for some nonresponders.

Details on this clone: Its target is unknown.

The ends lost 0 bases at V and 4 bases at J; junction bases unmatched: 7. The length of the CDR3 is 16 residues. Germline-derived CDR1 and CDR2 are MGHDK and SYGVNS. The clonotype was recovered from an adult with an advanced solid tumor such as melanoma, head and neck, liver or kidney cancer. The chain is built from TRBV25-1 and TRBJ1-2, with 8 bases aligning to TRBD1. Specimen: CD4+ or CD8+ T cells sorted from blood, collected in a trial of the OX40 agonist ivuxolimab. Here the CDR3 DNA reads TGTGCCAGCAGTGAATATAAGAGCCAGGGGGCCTATGGCTACACCTTC. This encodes CASSEYKSQGAYGYTF.